This T cell receptor beta chain was found in a study of OX40 agonist ivuxolimab in advanced cancers. Overall study context: Every patient in dose escalation had hepatocellular carcinoma, melanoma, renal cell or head and neck cancer. Study-wide findings and caveats: More expanded clones were found, on average, in CD8+ than in CD4+ T cells.

Samples of blood were obtained at baseline, on cycle 4 day 1, and on cycle 7 day 1. Profiling relied on immunoSEQ multiplex PCR, and the TCRdb table lists in-frame clones only, not all of them. The sample lists 55,000 to 65,000 clones, about 92% occurring once. This clone was detected only once. Its antigen is still unknown. The CDR3 totals 15 residues. With V trimmed by 4 bases and J by 0 bases, 5 bases remained unmatched. The germline gives CDR1 SGDLS, CDR2 YYNGEE. This rearrangement joins TRBV9 to TRBJ2-3, with 7 bases lining up with TRBD1. The input for sequencing was CD4+ or CD8+ T cells sorted from blood, taken in a trial of the OX40 agonist ivuxolimab. The sequence came from an adult with an advanced solid tumor such as melanoma, head and neck, liver or kidney cancer. The CDR3: CASSSGTASTDTQYF. CDR3 DNA: TGTGCCAGCAGCTCTGGGACAGCAAGCACAGATACGCAGTATTTT.